In this sample, the clone carrying this T cell receptor (beta chain) turned up many times. The trim removed 0 bases at V and 0 bases at J, leaving 8 bases unmatched. Germline CDR1 is MGHRA and CDR2 is YSYEKL. This CDR3 spans 18 amino acids. This sample was taken from a study of T cells in Graves' hyperthyroidism and ophthalmopathy. The source material, RNA transcripts, was used to amplify TCR beta CDR3 regions. HTBI primers were employed in a first-round RT-PCR of the TCR CDR3. From the multiplex PCR reads, TCRdb called clonotypes with MiXCR, one entry per CDR3 protein. This sample has hundreds of thousands of distinct CDR3 sequences, with about 24% found just once.

The sequenced material came from blood. This TCR derives from a middle-aged woman with Graves' ophthalmopathy. This sequence joins TRBV4-1 and TRBJ2-1; 7 bases match TRBD2. The chain's CDR3 is CASSQDGWAGVSYNEQFF. The CDR3 nucleotides read TGCGCCAGCAGCCAAGATGGATGGGCGGGAGTCTCCTACAATGAGCAGTTCTTC.